This is a list of T cell receptor beta chains from one sample in a study of blood T cells in healthy people across ages. TCRdb ran MiXCR on the 5' RACE reads and lists one entry per CDR3 protein. The sample yields about 1.4 million distinct CDR3 sequences, roughly 59% seen once. The sequencing sample was made of blood. These receptors all stem from a man aged 18 to 35 in good health. The conserved cysteine and the conserved F or W are not part of the CDR3 here. The order of the fields is J gene, D gene, V gene, CDR3 protein. D genes are given only for firm matches.

TRBJ2-7	.	TRBV29-1	SVTQGQLGNEQY
.	TRBD2	TRBV20-1	SARGRGGLYEQY
TRBJ2-1	TRBD2	TRBV6-1	ASSRLAGDANEQF
TRBJ1-5	TRBD1	TRBV20-1	SAGSDRGGNQPQH
TRBJ2-7	.	TRBV27	ASSLSADYEQY
.	.	TRBV5-1	ASSLYGGEFYEQY
TRBJ2-5	.	TRBV12-3/TRBV12-4	ASSTPQDSVQETQY
TRBJ2-3	.	TRBV10-3	ASRITITDTQY
TRBJ2-7	.	TRBV20-1	SARATTSYEQY
TRBJ1-5	.	TRBV28	ASSFRRLSNQPQH
TRBJ1-4	.	TRBV3-1	ASSQDRMVYGTTSEKLF
TRBJ1-5	.	TRBV7-8	ASSHDPRTAQH
TRBJ2-1	.	TRBV29-1	SVAGSVESSYNEQF
TRBJ2-7	.	TRBV5-8	ASSAALAYEQY
TRBJ2-1	.	TRBV11-2	ASSHPTYRSYNEQF
TRBJ2-1	TRBD2	TRBV6-6	ASSEARGLAGDEQF
TRBJ2-1	TRBD2	TRBV7-6	ASSLDLAGEYNEQF
TRBJ2-1	TRBD2	TRBV10-3	AISESGGGEYNEQF
TRBJ1-5	.	TRBV29-1	SVLTGGAGQPQH
TRBJ1-5	.	TRBV20-1	SARDNTYSNQPQH
TRBJ2-5	TRBD2	TRBV11-2	ANSGTSGSQETQY
TRBJ2-5	.	TRBV6-5	ASSYDSAAQY
TRBJ2-1	TRBD2	TRBV7-9	ASRTLAGATYDEQF
TRBJ2-1	TRBD2	TRBV2	ASSEGRTSGDNEQF
TRBJ2-7	.	TRBV6-2/TRBV6-3	ASNTESYEQY
TRBJ1-2	.	TRBV7-2	ASRQSAGAGHGYT
TRBJ2-1	TRBD2	TRBV11-2	ASHGLVVEQF
TRBJ2-2	TRBD2	TRBV12-3/TRBV12-4	ASSHSGGSNTGELF
TRBJ2-2	.	TRBV5-6	ASSLNRDLEGNTGELF
TRBJ2-5	TRBD1	TRBV20-1	SAGTAARETQY
TRBJ2-7	.	TRBV25-1	ASSGLWGISNEQY
TRBJ2-1	.	TRBV7-2	ASTSYNYNEQF
TRBJ2-4	.	TRBV10-3	AISTTGKPGIQY
TRBJ1-1	.	TRBV5-1	ASSLNTGAKTEAF
TRBJ2-2	.	TRBV3-1	ASSLPAPGPYTGELF
TRBJ2-5	.	TRBV3-1	ASSHHSSSISETQY
TRBJ2-7	TRBD2	TRBV4-3	ASSQETSHPYEQY
TRBJ2-3	.	TRBV7-2	ATESVGTDTQY
TRBJ1-1	.	TRBV28	ASKDGNTEAF
TRBJ1-6	.	TRBV20-1	GARGSNSPLH
TRBJ1-1	.	TRBV6-1	ASRPGGGRGNWNTEAF
TRBJ2-7	TRBD2	TRBV6-2/TRBV6-3	ASRVAGVTYEQY
TRBJ2-1	TRBD2	TRBV10-3	AISLAGGNYNEQF
TRBJ2-4	TRBD1	TRBV20-1	SARDPGQGMIQY
TRBJ2-4	.	TRBV24-1	ATSDFGPKNIQY
TRBJ2-4	.	TRBV7-9	ASSLALGPFAKNIQY
TRBJ1-6	.	TRBV28	ASSENGYNSPLH
.	.	TRBV3-1	ASSRDYGQETQY
TRBJ2-3	TRBD1	TRBV20-1	SAPDRGTDTQY
TRBJ2-1	.	TRBV5-1	ASSLEGPRGYNEQF
TRBJ2-1	.	TRBV29-1	SVFSGGDEQF
TRBJ2-3	.	TRBV29-1	SVEGAGDTQY
TRBJ1-2	.	TRBV9	ASSVWADNGYT
TRBJ2-5	TRBD2	TRBV7-2	ASSRVSWTSLQETQY
TRBJ1-2	TRBD1	TRBV6-1	ASAPEGTGGRLASGYT
TRBJ2-3	.	TRBV30	AWSGPSLDDTQY
TRBJ1-1	.	TRBV10-2	AASTGPQEAF